This T cell receptor beta chain originates from a study of persistence of HIV-infected CD4 T cells. An overlapping HIV-1 Gag peptide pool stimulated these cells at about 0.91 ug/peptide/mL. CD40L/CD69 double-negative CD45RO-high memory CD4+ T cells were collected. The V gene's germline CDR1 is LGHDT and CDR2 YNNKEL (reference sequence). The V gene lost 1 base and the J gene lost 7 bases, with 10 bases spanning the gap. The length of the CDR3 is 14 residues. Comment on this clone: The antigen remains unidentified.

The immunoSEQ assay was version 4, run in survey mode. TCRdb's copy holds only in-frame clones and misses some; the assay was immunoSEQ multiplex PCR. This table has 35,000 or so clones, over 65% appearing once. The input for sequencing was cultured CD4+ T cells from PBMCs, taken from a patient who received antiretroviral therapy. The chain employs TRBV3-1 (or the pseudogene TRBV3-2) and TRBJ1-4, with D unclear. The clonotype was recovered from an adult with HIV. The donor label of this sample is uncertain. The CDR3 nucleotides are TGTGCCAGCAGCCAAGCAGTACAGTCTGAAAAACTGTTTTTT. Residues: CASSQAVQSEKLFF.